The 32 T cell receptor beta chains below were found in one sample sequenced in a study of shared clonotypes between healthy human individuals. The assay was immunoSEQ multiplex PCR, and TCRdb's table has in-frame clones only and misses some. This sample has some 1.4 million clones, with roughly 97% found just once. Sequencing input: naive CD4+ T cells sorted from blood. Subset noted: CD45RA+ positively selected. Source of these receptors: a man aged 25 to 40 in good health.

The rearrangement uses TRBV5-1 and TRBJ2-7; 8 bases agree with TRBD1. This CDR3 region has 13 residues. The germline V gene encodes CDR1 SGHRS and CDR2 YFSETQ. The V and J ends lost 3 bases and 6 bases, in that order; junction bases with no gene match: 5. The chain's CDR3 is CASSYGQGGEQYF. In DNA form, the CDR3 reads TGCGCCAGCAGCTATGGACAGGGCGGCGAGCAGTACTTC.

The chain links TRBV5-1 to TRBJ2-7, with unresolved D. Germline V lookup: CDR1 SGHRS, CDR2 YFSETQ. The CDR3 contains 14 residues. The ends were cut back, 4 bases at V and 6 bases at J, with 17 bases in the middle. CDR3 region: CASSADPTALEQYF. The CDR3 coding sequence is TGCGCCAGCAGCGCTGATCCTACCGCCCTCGAGCAGTACTTC.

The CDR3 region is CASSPRTSGRVREQFF. The DNA of the CDR3 is TGTGCCAGCAGCCCCCGGACTAGCGGGAGGGTCCGTGAGCAGTTCTTC. The rearrangement uses TRBV14 and TRBJ2-1; 15 bases fit TRBD2. The V gene's germline CDR1 is SGHDN and CDR2 FVKESK. Trimming took 4 bases from V and 9 from J; bases not matched to a gene: 7. This CDR3 is 16 amino acids long.

The gene calls are TRBV7-8 and TRBJ1-4; D is perhaps TRBD1 (6 bases). Germline CDR1 SGHVS, CDR2 FQNEAQ. With 5 bases removed from V and 1 base from J, the gap between germline ends came to 17 bases. This CDR3 contains 17 residues. CDR3 sequence (DNA): TGTGCCAGCAGCGTAACAGGGACGGGTGGAACTAATGAAAAACTGTTTTTT. Amino acids: CASSVTGTGGTNEKLFF.

J is TRBJ2-3 and V is TRBV10-3; the match to TRBD2 covers 7 bases. Germline CDR1 ENHRY, CDR2 SYGVKD. The CDR3 totals 16 residues. J lost 1 base, V lost 2 bases, and 6 bases had no gene match. Here the CDR3 DNA reads TGTGCCATCAGTGAGAACAAGGCGGGGGGCACAGATACGCAGTATTTT. Residues: CAISENKAGGTDTQYF.

The chain recombines TRBV7-6 with TRBJ2-2; unclear D gene. Germline V gene data show CDR1 as SGHVS and CDR2 as FNYEAQ. Deletions cut 4 bases from V and 6 bases from J, with 6 bases between. This CDR3 spans 12 amino acids. Written as DNA, the CDR3 is TGTGCCAGCAGCTACGAAGCCGGGGAGCTGTTTTTT. Encoded protein: CASSYEAGELFF.

The V call is TRBV5-1, the J call TRBJ2-7, with TRBD1 matching over 11 bases. CDR1 is SGHRS, CDR2 YFSETQ, per germline. The V and J ends lost 4 bases and 7 bases, in that order; junction bases with no gene match: 7. The CDR3 loop spans 14 amino acids. DNA for the CDR3: TGCGCCAGCAGCAGGGACAGGGGGTCGGCTGAGCAGTACTTC. This gives the protein CASSRDRGSAEQYF. Supplemented by reference TRBV5-1 and TRBJ2-7, the full variable domain reads KAGVTQTPRYLIKTRGQQVTLSCSPISGHRSVSWYQQTPGQGLQFLFEYFSETQRNKGNFPGRFSGRQFSNSRSEMNVSTLELGDSALYLCASSRDRGSAEQYFGPGTRLTVT.

V usage is TRBV10-2 and J usage is TRBJ1-2; TRBD1 matches 7 bases. The CDR3 covers 14 residues. Germline-derived CDR1 and CDR2 are WSHSY and SAAADI. Trimming removed 8 bases from V and 0 bases from J; junction bases left unmatched: 6. In DNA form, the CDR3 reads TGCGCCAGCGGTTGGGACAGCCCTAACTATGGCTACACCTTC. Amino acid sequence: CASGWDSPNYGYTF.

V is TRBV28 and J is TRBJ2-3; 10 bases agree with TRBD2. The V gene's germline CDR1 is MDHEN and CDR2 SYDVKM. J gave up 4 bases and V 6 bases, and 7 bases lay outside the gene matches. The CDR3 extends over 15 amino acids. The CDR3 DNA follows: TGTGCCAGCAGAGCTAGCGGGAGACGGGCAGATACGCAGTATTTT. It is translated as CASRASGRRADTQYF.

J is TRBJ1-2 and V is TRBV28, with 9 positions matching TRBD1. The CDR3 is 12 amino acids. In germline, CDR1 is MDHEN, CDR2 SYDVKM. With 7 bases clipped from V and 6 bases from J, the junction kept 3 bases outside the gene matches. The CDR3 here is CASTGQGNGYTF. DNA of the CDR3: TGTGCCAGCACCGGACAGGGGAATGGCTACACCTTC.

The chain couples TRBV7-2 to TRBJ1-1; D uncertain. Germline V CDR1 and CDR2: SGHTA, FQGNSA. The CDR3 runs to 14 residues. V lost 5 bases and J lost 1, with 11 bases in between. CDR3 sequence: CASSLGPSNTEAFF. The CDR3 DNA reads TGTGCCAGCAGCCTTGGGCCCTCGAACACTGAAGCTTTCTTT.

As for this clone: This sample also contains other DNA sequences that code for the same CDR3. The chain uses TRBV18 and TRBJ1-2; 7 bases match TRBD1. V shed 5 bases, J shed 3 bases, and the junction held 3 bases outside the gene matches. The CDR3 spans 13 residues. Germline CDR1 KGHSH, CDR2 LQKENI. In DNA, the CDR3 is TGTGCCAGCTCAGCCGGGACAGACTATGGCTACACCTTC. This sequence encodes CASSAGTDYGYTF.

The chain links TRBV5-1 to TRBJ2-3; 11 bases are shared with TRBD2. The germline V gene has CDR1 SGHRS and CDR2 YFSETQ. V lost 4 bases to trimming and J lost 2 bases; unmatched junction nucleotides: 3. The CDR3 consists of 15 residues. The CDR3: CASSPGLADTDTQYF. CDR3 bases: TGCGCCAGCAGCCCGGGACTAGCGGACACAGATACGCAGTATTTT.

V gene TRBV5-1 combines with J gene TRBJ2-7, with D uncertain. Germline V gene sequence: CDR1 SGHRS, CDR2 YFSETQ. This CDR3 is built from 15 residues. The V gene lost 3 bases and the J gene lost 2 bases, with 15 bases spanning the gap. The CDR3 DNA sequence: TGCGCCAGCAGCTCGACCGAGACACTAACCTACGAGCAGTACTTC. As protein: CASSSTETLTYEQYF.

The V gene is TRBV28, the J gene TRBJ2-5, with D possibly TRBD1 on 6 matching bases. CDR1 and CDR2 from the germline V gene are MDHEN and SYDVKM. Trimming removed 2 bases from V and 0 bases from J, with 10 bases in between. There are 15 residues in the CDR3. This CDR3 reads CASSLPDRYQETQYF. DNA of the CDR3: TGTGCCAGCAGTTTACCGGACAGATACCAAGAGACCCAGTACTTC.

V gene TRBV7-9 combines with J gene TRBJ2-7, with D perhaps TRBD1 or TRBD2 (5 bases each). The CDR3 loop spans 17 amino acids. The V and J ends lost 2 bases and 7 bases respectively, with 24 bases between them. Per the germline V gene, CDR1 is SEHNR and CDR2 is FQNEAQ (reference sequence). The DNA for the CDR3 is TGTGCCAGCAGCTTATCATTAGCCGGGACCGGGGCAAGAGAGCAGTACTTC. This translates into CASSLSLAGTGAREQYF.

This chain joins TRBV27 and TRBJ2-2; D remains unclear. This CDR3 has 12 amino acids. Between the trimmed V and J ends, which lost 7 bases and 5 bases, there was a span of 8 bases. Germline loops: CDR1 MNHEY, CDR2 SMNVEV (reference sequence). DNA of the CDR3: TGTGCCAGCAAAAGGGTGACCGGGGAGCTGTTTTTT. The encoded protein is CASKRVTGELFF.

This chain joins TRBV7-6 and TRBJ1-1, with a tentative D call TRBD1 (6 bases). Germline CDR1 SGHVS, CDR2 FNYEAQ. The CDR3 has 14 amino acids. Trimming pared 10 bases from V and 6 bases from J, leaving 21 bases between. CDR3 in amino acids: CAIMGGGTQAEAFF. The DNA for the CDR3 is TGTGCCATAATGGGAGGGGGAACCCAAGCTGAAGCTTTCTTT.

The chain is built from TRBV7-9 and TRBJ1-1; 11 bases line up with TRBD1. Germline V lookup: CDR1 SEHNR, CDR2 FQNEAQ (reference sequence). The CDR3 spans 18 residues. V gave up 7 bases and J gave up 5 bases; unmatched junction bases: 18. The CDR3 is CASIRSLGQGALGTEAFF. In DNA, the CDR3 is TGTGCCAGCATTCGGTCGTTAGGACAGGGGGCGTTAGGAACTGAAGCTTTCTTT.

The chain's CDR3 is CASSLPGLAGYGLFF. The CDR3 bases are TGTGCCAGCAGCCTACCTGGGCTAGCGGGTTACGGGTTGTTCTTC. The chain employs TRBV11-1 and TRBJ2-1; 8 positions agree with TRBD2. The CDR3 runs 15 residues. V shed 5 bases and J 15 bases; nucleotides not matched to a gene: 18. CDR1 SGHAT and CDR2 FQDESV come from the germline V gene (reference sequence).

This clone is a singleton in its sample. CDR3 residues: CASSVAATGAGELFF. CDR3 in DNA: TGTGCCAGCAGCGTAGCGGCGACAGGGGCCGGGGAGCTGTTTTTT. This chain joins TRBV9 and TRBJ2-2; TRBD1 matches at 8 bases. Trimming took 0 bases from V and 6 from J; bases not matched to a gene: 4. The CDR3 extends over 15 amino acids. In germline, CDR1 is SGDLS, CDR2 YYNGEE.

Turning to this clone: Other DNA sequences in the same sample also yield this CDR3. The gene calls are TRBV7-9 and TRBJ2-1; D not resolved. CDR3 length equals 13 residues. The germline gives CDR1 SEHNR, CDR2 FQNEAQ (reference sequence). The germline V and J ends were trimmed by 1 base and 3 bases, with 4 bases remaining between them. CDR3 coding DNA: TGTGCCAGCAGCTTAGTAGTCTACAATGAGCAGTTCTTC. Encoded protein: CASSLVVYNEQFF.

Here the CDR3 reads CASSKSPSGGSYEQYF. The CDR3 DNA follows: TGCGCCAGCAGCAAGTCCCCTAGCGGGGGCTCCTACGAGCAGTACTTC. The chain carries TRBV4-3 and TRBJ2-7; 10 bases fit TRBD2. The CDR3 totals 16 residues. Germline loops: CDR1 LGHNA, CDR2 YSLEER. With V trimmed by 5 bases and J by 0 bases, 7 bases remained unmatched.

The chain recombines TRBV9 with TRBJ2-4, with TRBD2 matching over 10 bases. There are 17 residues in the CDR3. The germline CDR1 and CDR2 sequences are SGDLS and YYNGEE. V dropped 5 bases and J dropped 4; count of bases not matched to a gene: 12. The CDR3 region is CASRQQREGRLKNIQYF. The CDR3 bases are TGTGCCAGCAGACAACAGCGGGAGGGCCGACTTAAAAACATTCAGTACTTC.

The V and J genes are TRBV5-1 and TRBJ2-1, with 14 bases matching TRBD2. J gave up 4 bases and V 5 bases, and 8 bases lay outside the gene matches. The CDR3 spans 17 residues. Germline values: CDR1 SGHRS, CDR2 YFSETQ. Here the CDR3 DNA reads TGCGCCAGCAGGCCGGGGACTAGCGGGAGCACTTACAATGAGCAGTTCTTC. Translating gives CASRPGTSGSTYNEQFF.

The chain carries TRBV21-1 and TRBJ2-1; the table's D gene call, TRBD2, was not cross checked with the DNA. TRBV21-1 is a pseudogene locus. CDR3 length equals 19 residues. For the CDR3, the DNA is TGTGCCAGCAGCAAACGGAAGACATATAGCGGGAGTTCTTACAATGAGCAGTTCTTC. This encodes CASSKRKTYSGSSYNEQFF.

The chain employs TRBV5-6 and TRBJ2-1, with a tentative D call TRBD2 (5 bases). V dropped 0 bases and J dropped 5 bases, with 18 bases sitting between them. Germline V lookup: CDR1 SGHDT, CDR2 YYEEEE. CDR3 size: 17 residues. DNA for the CDR3: TGTGCCAGCAGCTTGGTTCTGGTAATAGCGACTAACAATGAGCAGTTCTTC. Its protein is CASSLVLVIATNNEQFF.

A single count supports this clone. The chain has TRBV25-1 and TRBJ2-6, with a possible D match to TRBD2 (5 bases). Trimming pared 6 bases from V and 0 bases from J, leaving 15 bases between. CDR1 and CDR2 (germline): MGHDK, SYGVNS. The CDR3 totals 17 residues. CDR3 nucleotide sequence: TGTGCCAGCAGCCCGGGGAGCTCGAGCTCTGGGGCCAACGTCCTGACTTTC. Translated, it gives CASSPGSSSSGANVLTF.

The chain couples TRBV5-1 to TRBJ2-3, with 14 positions matching TRBD2. The CDR3 has 17 amino acids. CDR1 is SGHRS, CDR2 YFSETQ, per germline. J gave up 8 bases and V 3 bases, and 11 bases lay outside the gene matches. CDR3 sequence reads: CASSSWGTSGSPPTQYF. CDR3 DNA sequence: TGCGCCAGCAGCTCCTGGGGGACTAGCGGGAGCCCCCCTACGCAGTATTTT.

The rearrangement links TRBV6-5 to TRBJ2-7; D is ambiguous. The CDR3 length is 13 residues. Germline-derived CDR1 and CDR2 are MNHEY and SVGAGI. Trimming took 4 bases from V and 5 from J, leaving 12 bases between them. CDR3 coding DNA: TGTGCCAGCAGTTTGACCGGCTGGCACGAGCAGTACTTC. It yields the protein CASSLTGWHEQYF.

The V and J genes are TRBV5-1 and TRBJ2-1; D is possibly TRBD1 (6 bases). V gave up 2 bases and J gave up 4 bases, with 16 bases separating them. The CDR3 runs to 16 residues. CDR1 is SGHRS, CDR2 YFSETQ, per germline. This CDR3 is CASSFDGVGQYNEQFF. CDR3 sequence (DNA): TGCGCCAGCAGCTTCGACGGGGTGGGACAATACAATGAGCAGTTCTTC.

CDR3 amino acids: CASSPLGTEAFF. In DNA form, the CDR3 reads TGTGCCAGCAGTCCGCTGGGGACTGAAGCTTTCTTT. V and J are TRBV28 and TRBJ1-1; D is unclear. The CDR3 length is 12 residues. Trimming shortened V by 5 bases and J by 5 bases, and 9 bases separated the two germline ends. Germline V gene data show CDR1 as MDHEN and CDR2 as SYDVKM.